This T cell receptor beta chain was captured in a study of a mutant IDH1 vaccine in newly diagnosed glioma (dated by TCRdb to about 2021). Some background on the complete study: Eight vaccinations were administered to patients in weeks 1, 3, 5, 7, 11, 15, 19 and 23, corresponding to visits V03 through V10. Vaccination began 4-6 weeks after radiotherapy alone, or alongside temozolomide cycles in the chemotherapy-containing groups. Of the approximately 33 treated patients, about 60% were male and 37.5% were female, and the mean age was approximately 37 years. Prior to enrollment, patients had been given standard therapy consisting of radiotherapy alone, temozolomide alone, or radiochemotherapy with temozolomide, with the combination given to most patients. Peripheral blood was collected at six visits: V03 (baseline), V05, V07, V10, V12 and V13. Longitudinal TCRB deep sequencing was done for about two dozen treated patients, wherever samples were available for exploratory analyses. On the study overall, not on this receptor specifically: Vaccine-induced immune responses across multiple MHC alleles were detected in 93.3% of patients. According to the authors, sample limitations meant that analyses of patient blood samples could not be reproduced. Changes in the top peripheral T cell clonotypes picked up by TCRB sequencing did not appear to be linked to pseudoprogression. Availability determined which PBMC samples were chosen for TCRB deep sequencing.

The library relied on the immunoSEQ multiplex PCR assay. Rearranged TCR beta chain sequences were amplified using the hsTCRB Kit according to the manufacturer's protocol. Sequencing of TCRB libraries was carried out on an Illumina MiSeq. The paper's data handling went like this. The kit vendor's proprietary platform handled demultiplexing, trimming and gene mapping. Held by TCRdb, this immuneACCESS table contains in-frame sequences only and omits some clones. Under half of the omission traces to an unresolved V gene where checked; the cause of the rest is unknown. The V and J calls and the clone size are those of that table, but D and trimming were determined from the DNA. The sample table lists around 60,000 clones, about 85% of them with a count of one. The ten largest clones represent 3.5% to 4.5% of the sample. Via the germline V gene, CDR1 is SNHLY and CDR2 FYNNEI. The cysteine opens and the phenylalanine closes a CDR3 of 15 amino acids. The read is trimmed to its CDR3 DNA, 45 bases read in frame from base 1. Trimming costs V 3 bases and J 1 base, and their ends lie 10 bases apart.

With respect to this clone: No antigen is known for it. No much larger clonotype is one base removed from it; base qualities were not supplied.

The time point label on this specimen signifies: week 23, last vaccination. Every vaccine dose consisted of 300 ug of a 20-mer mutant IDH1 peptide in Montanide, administered subcutaneously together with topical imiquimod. Newly diagnosed WHO grade 3 or 4 IDH1-mutant astrocytomas showing loss of nuclear ATRX were present in the donors. The samples were drawn from NOA16, a multicentre, single-arm, open-label phase I trial in Germany that tested a mutant IDH1 peptide vaccine in humans for the first time. The DNeasy Blood and Tissue Kit was used to extract genomic DNA from EDTA blood for TCRB sequencing.

This clonotype originated in a man aged 25 to 40 with glioma. Sequencing used PBMCs, obtained from a glioma patient whose treatment included an IDH1 peptide vaccine. This chain joins TRBV2 to TRBJ2-1; the D region possibly corresponds to TRBD2 (5 bases align). The DNA reads TGTGCCAGCAGTGAGTTGAGGACTTCCTACAATGAGCAGTTCTTC. Its protein is CASSELRTSYNEQFF.